This TCR beta chain is drawn from a study of blood T cells in healthy people across ages. General study results and limits: Donor CMV status was unknown, possibly confounding expanded clonotype changes. The authors considered diversity estimates from one million T cells to be underestimates. TCR beta diversity, measured per million T cells, fell in a roughly linear way with age.

Remarks on this clonotype: Its antigen is not identified.

V lost 6 bases, J lost 0 bases, and 12 bases lay in between. The CDR3 contains 15 residues. Combining a sample-barcoded 5' primer with a J-beta primer mix, a second PCR ran for roughly 6 to 11 cycles. Each cDNA molecule, via a template-switch adaptor with 12 random nucleotides, was tagged. TCRdb used MiXCR to reprocess the 5' RACE reads, holding one entry per CDR3 protein. The sample has about 1 million distinct CDR3 sequences, under 45% seen once. The source is a woman aged 60 to 75 in good health. Sequenced input: blood. V usage is TRBV12-3 or TRBV12-4 and J usage is TRBJ1-5; D is unclear. This CDR3 is CASRAGGNSNQPQHF. DNA of the CDR3: TGTGCCAGCAGGGCGGGAGGGAATAGCAATCAGCCCCAGCATTTT.